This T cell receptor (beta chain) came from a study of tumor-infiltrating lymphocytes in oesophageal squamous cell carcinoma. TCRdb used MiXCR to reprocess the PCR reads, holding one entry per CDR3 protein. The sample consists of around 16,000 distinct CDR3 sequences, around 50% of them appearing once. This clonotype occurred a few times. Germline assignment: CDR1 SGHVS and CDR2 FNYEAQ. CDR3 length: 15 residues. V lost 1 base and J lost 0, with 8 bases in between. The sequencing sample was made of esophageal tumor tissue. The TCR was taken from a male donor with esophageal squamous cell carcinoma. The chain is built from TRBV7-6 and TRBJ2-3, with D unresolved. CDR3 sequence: CASSLEWASTDTQYF. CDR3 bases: TGTGCCAGCAGCTTAGAGTGGGCAAGCACAGATACGCAGTATTTT.